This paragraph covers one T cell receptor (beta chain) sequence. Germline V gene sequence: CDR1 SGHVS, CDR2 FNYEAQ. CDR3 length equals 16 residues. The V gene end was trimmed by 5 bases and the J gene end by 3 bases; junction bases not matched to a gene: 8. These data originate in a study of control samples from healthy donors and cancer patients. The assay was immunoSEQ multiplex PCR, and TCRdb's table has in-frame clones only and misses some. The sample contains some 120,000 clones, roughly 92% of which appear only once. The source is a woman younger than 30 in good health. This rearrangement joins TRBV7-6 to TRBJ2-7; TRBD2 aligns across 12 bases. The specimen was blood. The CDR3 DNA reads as TGTGCCAGCAGCCCACTAGCGGGGGGATCGGACTACGAGCAGTACTTC. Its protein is CASSPLAGGSDYEQYF.